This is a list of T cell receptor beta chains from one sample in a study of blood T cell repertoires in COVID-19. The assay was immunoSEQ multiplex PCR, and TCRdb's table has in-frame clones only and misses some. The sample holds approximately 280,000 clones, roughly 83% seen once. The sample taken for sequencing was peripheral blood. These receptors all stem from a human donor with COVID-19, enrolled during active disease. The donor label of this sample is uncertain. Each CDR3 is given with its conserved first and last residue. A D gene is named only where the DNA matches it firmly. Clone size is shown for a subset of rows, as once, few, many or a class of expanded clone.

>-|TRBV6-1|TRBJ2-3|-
CASSDRGWGTDTQYF
TGTGCCAGCAGTGACAGGGGTTGGGGCACAGATACGCAGTATTTT
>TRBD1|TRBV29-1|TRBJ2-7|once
CSVVSGQGNIYEQYF
TGCAGCGTAGTAAGTGGACAGGGTAATATCTACGAGCAGTACTTC
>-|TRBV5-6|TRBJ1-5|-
CASSPWGPLNQPQHF
TGTGCCAGCAGCCCTTGGGGGCCGTTAAATCAGCCCCAGCATTTT
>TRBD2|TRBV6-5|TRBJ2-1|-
CASTPAGVSYNEQFF
TGTGCCAGCACCCCGGCGGGAGTCTCCTACAATGAGCAGTTCTTC
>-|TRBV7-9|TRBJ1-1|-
CASSSRPRNTEAFF
TGTGCCAGCAGCTCTAGGCCAAGGAACACTGAAGCTTTCTTT
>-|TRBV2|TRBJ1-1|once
CASRLPSRRENTEAFF
TGTGCCAGTCGACTCCCCTCGCGGCGGGAGAACACTGAAGCTTTCTTT
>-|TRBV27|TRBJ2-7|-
CASSERGEQYF
TGTGCCAGCTCGGAACGGGGAGAGCAGTACTTC
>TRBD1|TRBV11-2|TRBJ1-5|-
CASSIGTAVNQPQHF
TGTGCCAGCAGCATCGGGACAGCCGTCAATCAGCCCCAGCATTTT
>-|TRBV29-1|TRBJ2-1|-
CSVDFVGDEQFF
TGCAGCGTTGACTTCGTGGGAGACGAGCAGTTCTTC
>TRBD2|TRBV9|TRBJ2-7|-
CASSAYSGGHEQYF
TGTGCCAGCAGCGCGTATAGCGGGGGCCACGAGCAGTACTTC
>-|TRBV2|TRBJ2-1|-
CANSRTAYNEQFF
TGTGCCAATAGTCGGACAGCCTACAATGAGCAGTTCTTC
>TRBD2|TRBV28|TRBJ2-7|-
CASSLRSAGGRYEQYF
TGTGCCAGCAGTTTAAGATCGGCGGGAGGGCGATACGAGCAGTACTTC
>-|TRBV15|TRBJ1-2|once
CATSPAGRDYGYTF
TGTGCCACCAGCCCGGCAGGGCGCGACTATGGCTACACCTTC
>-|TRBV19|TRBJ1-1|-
CASSISPVYTEAFF
TGTGCCAGTAGTATTTCTCCGGTTTACACTGAAGCTTTCTTT
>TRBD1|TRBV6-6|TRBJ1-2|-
CASSFDRAGGYTF
TGTGCCAGCAGTTTCGACAGGGCCGGGGGCTACACCTTC
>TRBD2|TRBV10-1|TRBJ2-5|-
CASSRWREVRKTQYF
TGCGCCAGCAGTAGGTGGCGGGAGGTTAGAAAGACCCAGTACTTC
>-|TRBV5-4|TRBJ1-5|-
CASSSTPLVLNQPQHF
TGTGCCAGCAGCTCAACTCCGTTGGTCTTGAATCAGCCCCAGCATTTT
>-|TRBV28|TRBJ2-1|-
CATNALAAAGNEQFF
TGTGCCACCAATGCCCTCGCGGCCGCCGGCAATGAGCAGTTCTTC
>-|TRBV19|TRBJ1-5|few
CASSQGAAINQPQHF
TGTGCCAGTAGCCAAGGGGCAGCCATAAATCAGCCCCAGCATTTT
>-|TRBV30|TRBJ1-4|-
CAWSDPGQSNEKLFF
TGTGCCTGGAGTGACCCCGGACAGTCTAATGAAAAACTGTTTTTT
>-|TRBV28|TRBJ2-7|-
CAAGPPLSEQYF
TGTGCCGCGGGACCCCCTTTAAGCGAGCAGTACTTC
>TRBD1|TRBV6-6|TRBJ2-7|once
CASSSNPGQGKHEQYF
TGTGCCAGCAGTTCAAACCCAGGACAGGGGAAGCACGAGCAGTACTTC
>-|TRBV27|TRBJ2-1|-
CASSPSGGSEQFF
TGTGCCAGCAGTCCCTCAGGGGGGAGCGAGCAGTTCTTC
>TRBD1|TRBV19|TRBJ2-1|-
CASSDRGIGGNEQFF
TGTGCCAGTTCTGACAGGGGGATAGGGGGAAATGAGCAGTTCTTC
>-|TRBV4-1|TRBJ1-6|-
CASSQGQRLHF
TGCGCCAGCAGCCAAGGACAGCGCCTCCACTTT
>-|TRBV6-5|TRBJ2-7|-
CASTSSGTPNREQYF
TGTGCCAGCACCTCTTCCGGGACACCGAACCGCGAGCAGTACTTC
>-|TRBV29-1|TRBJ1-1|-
CSVDRQNTEAFF
TGCAGCGTTGATAGACAGAACACTGAAGCTTTCTTT
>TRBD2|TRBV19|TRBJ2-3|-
CASSITGGTPRDTQYF
TGTGCCAGTAGTATTACGGGGGGGACCCCGCGGGATACGCAGTATTTT
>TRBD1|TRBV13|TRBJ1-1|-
CASSLVLTGITEAFF
TGTGCCAGCAGCTTAGTCCTGACAGGGATCACTGAAGCTTTCTTT